The present T cell receptor (beta chain) was sequenced within a study of cytomegalovirus exposure and HLA in healthy donors (dated by TCRdb to between 2016 and 2019). Background for the entire study: An earlier analysis of more than 550 of the donors reported 276 Gb of sequence data and approximately 120 million unique TCR beta sequences obtained from around 190 million T cells. An early release that covered fewer than 750 HLA-typed donors contained approximately 300 gigabases of sequencing data and about 93 million unique TCR sequences. Of the roughly 430 genotyped donors, approximately 82% fell in the genetic ancestry cluster associated with self-reported Caucasian donors. The study aimed to test whether signatures of past pathogen exposure could be identified by cataloging public T cell receptors. The T cell repertoires of roughly 660 subjects were profiled by immunosequencing and related to cytomegalovirus serostatus. A separate validation cohort of some 130 different subjects was used in addition to the approximately 670-subject first cohort. The study combined high-throughput TCR immunosequencing, statistical association of individual TCRs with disease status, and machine learning to predict cytomegalovirus infection status. A later analysis re-analyzed previously published TCR beta repertoires from several hundred donors and added high-resolution HLA genotyping to study TCR occurrence patterns. Rather than using new phenotypic data, the later analysis identified candidate immune exposures from TCR beta sequences and from how often those sequences occurred across donors. In an earlier analysis of a few hundred of the donors, high-throughput TCR beta sequencing was used to judge whether each TCR beta V gene segment behaved as functional or pseudogenic. Alongside the repertoire data, information on donor age, sex, ethnicity and CMV serostatus was compiled. Genome-wide SNP genotypes for about 60% of the roughly 700 donors were used in a later genetic analysis, which treated that subset as a discovery cohort. Every discovery cohort repertoire had been produced on one sequencing platform. Both class I and class II loci were covered by HLA typing, at four-digit resolution. The number of donors typed differed by locus, with roughly 629-640 for A, B, C, DRB1 and DQB1, more than 500 for DQA1, 606 for DPA1, and over 400 for DPB1. About five DR-DQ haplotypes were handled as single units for association and clustering, since linkage in the cohort was strong. On average, around 200,000 unique TCR beta nucleotide sequences were sequenced per donor among several hundred genotyped donors of the cohort, with roughly 18% of those sequences being non-productive. The investigation overall reported the following: According to a later analysis, parvovirus B19, influenza, CMV and Epstein-Barr virus appeared linked to several top co-occurrence clusters. In a later analysis, HLA-associated TCR beta chains were found to be more clonally expanded and to have lower generation probabilities than equally common non-associated chains. Correlated functional status among segregating V segments might be attributable to linkage disequilibrium, but an unknown experimental factor could not be ruled out. A later genetic analysis reported fewer N-insertions in productive TCRs among donors in an Asian-associated ancestry cluster than the roughly 700-donor mean. A further reported finding was that TCR beta sequences accurately predicted the HLA-A and HLA-B alleles for most subjects in the first cohort. Assigning TCR associations to individual alleles was difficult when HLA alleles, especially DR and DQ, strongly co-occurred. Three of the identified cytomegalovirus-associated TCR beta chains were confirmed in vitro to be specific for cytomegalovirus antigens. In an earlier analysis of several hundred of the donors, most TCR beta V segments were observed in productive rearrangements about 87% or about 30% of the time, broadly matching IMGT annotations. This cohort had only TCR beta chains sequenced, and the lack of alpha or paired-chain data limited which features could be detected. A group of highly shared sequence variants was considered likely to be a technical artifact of the sequencing pipeline. At a false discovery rate of 0.05, a later analysis linked fewer than 20,000 TCR beta sequences to specific HLA alleles. According to the authors, the approach could potentially be generalized to other disease states and immunological phenotypes. CMV serostatus was the only immune exposure information available for the cohort. Because counts were too low, more than 15 rarely observed V segments, including chromosome 9 orphons, were left out of the earlier analysis of approximately 580 of the donors. A later genetic analysis associated a missense DCLRE1C variant with V-gene and J-gene trimming of TCR beta chains, and an independent cohort replicated the association. Roughly uniform sequencing depth across donors was assumed in presence/absence analyses, although this assumption may not hold. Most TCR sequences were seen in very few donors, while some public TCRs were found in many individuals. HLA typing was unavailable for some donors at each locus, so association tests used only the typed subset. In a later analysis, the rate of TCR association differed among HLA loci, with DRB1 alleles having the most associated TCRs and HLA-C alleles having the fewest. The 87-base-pair reads could not distinguish some IMGT-functional V segments, including TRBV6-2 and TRBV6-3, so those segments were excluded. The study listed 164 TCR beta chains as associated with cytomegalovirus. In a later analysis, most CMV-associated TCR beta chains were found to appear HLA-restricted, with HLA associations seemingly driven largely by CMV exposure. Cytomegalovirus status was reported to be diagnosed by the classifier with high specificity and sensitivity in both the original and validation cohorts.

The cohort consisted of fewer than 700 healthy bone marrow donors. At the time of sampling, every cohort member was nominally healthy, though immune exposures that went unrecorded were likely present. The donor was CMV seronegative and belonged to the group of 320 or so seronegative cohort members. Each donor provided a peripheral blood sample, and peripheral blood mononuclear cells were used for TCR beta sequencing. Genomic DNA extraction from the blood cell samples was performed with the Qiagen DNeasy Blood Extraction Kit. Concerning this clone itself: Its antigen is not yet known. Base qualities were left out, and no much larger clone turns up one base away.

The germline V gene (reference sequence) supplies CDR1 LNHDA and CDR2 SQIVND. After removal of 4 bases from V and 8 bases from J, the junction retains 9 bases not matched to a gene. From its cysteine to its phenylalanine, the CDR3 spans 14 amino acids. Just the 42-base CDR3 DNA is kept, in frame starting at base 1. Library creation used the immunoSEQ multiplex PCR assay. For the multiplex PCR, a mixture combining 60 forward primers for TCR Vbeta segments and 13 reverse primers for TCR Jbeta segments was used. Amplification of the CDR3 region of rearranged TCR beta genes was performed with a multiplex PCR assay on genomic DNA. The amplified TCR beta libraries were sequenced on the Illumina HiSeq System as 87-base-pair reads. The study's own analysis went as follows. Across the 700 or so repertoires, a later analysis counted around 80 million unique TCR beta chains, about 10 million of which were shared by at least two donors. A nearest-neighbor algorithm error-corrected the raw reads and collapsed the reads into unique sequences, merging closely related sequences to remove PCR and sequencing errors. V, D and J gene segments were assigned by aligning CDR3 sequences to IMGT reference sequences. For a sequence to be retained, a match of at least six nucleotides was required to both a V gene segment and a J gene segment. Rearrangements were called productive when the CDR3 lacked stop codons and stayed in frame with V and J; all others were non-productive. CDR3 was defined by IMGT convention, running from the second conserved V-encoded cysteine to the conserved J-encoded phenylalanine. In an earlier analysis of around 570 of the donors, sequences lacking an unambiguous match to a single V gene segment were excluded. An earlier analysis of almost 600 of the donors classified V segments as functional when productive rearrangements were above 56.7% and as segregating when the standard deviation between donors was above 5%. To diagnose cytomegalovirus status from the catalog of TCR beta chain sequences, a statistical classification framework was built. A later analysis assigned V and J genes by comparing TCR nucleotide sequences with IMGT/GENE-DB human TR gene sequences. In a later analysis, CDR3 sequences and most-parsimonious VDJ recombination scenarios were assigned using the TCRdist pipeline. In a later analysis, each TCR beta chain was defined by its CDR3 amino acid sequence together with its V-gene family, and reads lacking a unique V-gene family were excluded. A later analysis removed 550 to 650 highly shared, low-generation-probability nucleotide sequences to deal with suspected cross-contamination and a sequencing artifact. A later analysis calculated a clonal expansion index for each public chain from normalized within-repertoire ranks of inferred template counts. In a later analysis, generation probabilities were computed with a VDJ recombination model fitted to out-of-frame rearrangements, and the resulting probabilities were checked against IGoR. Hypergeometric tests were used in a later analysis to score TCR-TCR, TCR-HLA and TCR-CMV co-occurrence, with a repertoire-size bias correction applied to the TCR pairs. A later analysis estimated false discovery rates by permuting HLA or CMV assignments 20 times. A later analysis grouped co-occurring TCRs with DBSCAN, adding TCRdist sequence similarity when clustering within HLA-allele-positive subsets. Repertoires with fewer than 30,000 or more than 120,000 public chains, plus five repertoires with anomalous nucleotide sharing, were excluded from co-occurrence clustering. Held by TCRdb, this immuneACCESS table contains in-frame sequences only and omits some clones. Under half of the omission traces to an unresolved V gene where checked; the cause of the rest is unknown. D and trimming come from the DNA, and the V and J calls and clone size come from that table. The sample yields some 95,000 clones; approximately 77% were counted once. The ten largest clones add up to around 4.5% of the sample.

The sample taken for sequencing was PBMCs. The TCR originated in a woman aged 40-49 years in good health and CMV-seronegative. The chain was built from TRBV19 and TRBJ2-3; TRBD2 aligns with 7 central bases. The bases are TGTGCCAGTAGTACAGGACTAGGTTCGGGTACGCAGTATTTT. It translates as CASSTGLGSGTQYF.